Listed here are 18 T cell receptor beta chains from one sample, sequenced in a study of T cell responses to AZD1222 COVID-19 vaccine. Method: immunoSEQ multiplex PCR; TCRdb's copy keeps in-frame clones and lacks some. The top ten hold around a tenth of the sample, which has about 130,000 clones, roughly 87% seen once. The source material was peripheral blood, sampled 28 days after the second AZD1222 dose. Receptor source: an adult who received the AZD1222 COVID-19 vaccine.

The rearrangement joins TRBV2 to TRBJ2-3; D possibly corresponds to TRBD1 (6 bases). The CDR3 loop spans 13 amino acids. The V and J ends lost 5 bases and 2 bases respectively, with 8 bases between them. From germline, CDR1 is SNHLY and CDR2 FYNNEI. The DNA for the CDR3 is TGTGCCAGCAGTAGGGGGATCACAGATACGCAGTATTTT. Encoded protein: CASSRGITDTQYF. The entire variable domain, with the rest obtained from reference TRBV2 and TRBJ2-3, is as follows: EPEVTQTPSHQVTQMGQEVILRCVPISNHLYFYWYRQILGQKVEFLVSFYNNEISEKSEIFDDQFSVERPDGSNFTLKIRSTKLEDSAMYFCASSRGITDTQYFGPGTRLTVL.

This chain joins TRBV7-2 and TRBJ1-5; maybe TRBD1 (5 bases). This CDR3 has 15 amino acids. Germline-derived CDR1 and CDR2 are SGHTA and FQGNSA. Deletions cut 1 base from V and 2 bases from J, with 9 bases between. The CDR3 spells CASSLGGIGNQPQHF. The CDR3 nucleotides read TGTGCCAGCAGCTTAGGGGGGATTGGCAATCAGCCCCAGCATTTT.

CDR3 sequence reads: CASKPQGANEKLFF. The CDR3, as DNA: TGTGCCAGCAAACCTCAGGGAGCTAATGAAAAACTGTTTTTT. This chain uses TRBV7-9 with TRBJ1-4; possible D gene TRBD1, 5 bases. V was shortened by 7 bases and J by 3 bases, with 12 bases between the two germline ends. The CDR3 spans 14 residues. Germline CDR1 and CDR2: SEHNR and FQNEAQ (reference sequence).

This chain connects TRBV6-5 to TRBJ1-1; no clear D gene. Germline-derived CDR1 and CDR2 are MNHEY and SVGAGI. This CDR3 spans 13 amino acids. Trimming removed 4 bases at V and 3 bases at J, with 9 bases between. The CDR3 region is CASSSGRHTEAFF. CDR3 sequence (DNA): TGTGCCAGCAGTTCCGGGAGACACACTGAAGCTTTCTTT.

The CDR3 DNA reads as TGCGCCAGCAGCTTGGGGACATCAGCTAACTATGGCTACACCTTC. Encoded protein: CASSLGTSANYGYTF. V gene TRBV5-1 combines with J gene TRBJ1-2, with D possibly matching TRBD1 (5 bases). The ends were cut back, 0 bases at V and 0 bases at J, with 9 bases in the middle. This CDR3 region has 15 residues. Per the germline V gene, CDR1 is SGHRS and CDR2 is YFSETQ.

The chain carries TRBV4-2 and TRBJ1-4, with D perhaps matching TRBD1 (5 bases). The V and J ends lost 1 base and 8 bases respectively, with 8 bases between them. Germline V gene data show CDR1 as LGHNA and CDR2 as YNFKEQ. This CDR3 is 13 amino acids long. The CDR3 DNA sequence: TGTGCCAGCAGCCAAGCCGGGGGGGAAAAACTGTTTTTT. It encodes CASSQAGGEKLFF.

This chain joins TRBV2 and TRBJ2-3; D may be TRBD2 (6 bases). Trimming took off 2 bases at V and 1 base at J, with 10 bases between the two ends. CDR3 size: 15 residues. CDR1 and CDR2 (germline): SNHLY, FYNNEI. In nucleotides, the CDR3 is TGTGCCAGCAGTGAAAGGGCTAGCGGCACAGATACGCAGTATTTT. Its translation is CASSERASGTDTQYF.

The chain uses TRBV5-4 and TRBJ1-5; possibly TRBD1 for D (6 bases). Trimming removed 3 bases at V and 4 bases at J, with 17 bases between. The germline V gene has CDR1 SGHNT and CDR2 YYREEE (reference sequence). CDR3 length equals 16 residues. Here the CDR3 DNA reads TGTGCCAGCAGCTCGGGGCAGGGGTCGGGGAATCAGCCCCAGCATTTT. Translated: CASSSGQGSGNQPQHF.

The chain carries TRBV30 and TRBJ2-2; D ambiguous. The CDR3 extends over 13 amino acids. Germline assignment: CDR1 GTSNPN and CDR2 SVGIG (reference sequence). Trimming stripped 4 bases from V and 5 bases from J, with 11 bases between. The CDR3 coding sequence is TGTGCCTGGACTCCCCACTATACCGGGGAGCTGTTTTTT. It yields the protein CAWTPHYTGELFF.

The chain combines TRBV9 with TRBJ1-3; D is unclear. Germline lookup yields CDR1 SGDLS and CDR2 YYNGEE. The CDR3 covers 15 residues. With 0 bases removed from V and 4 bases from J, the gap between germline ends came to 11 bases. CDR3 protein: CASSVGWSDGNTIYF. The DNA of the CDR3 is TGTGCCAGCAGCGTAGGTTGGTCGGACGGAAACACCATATATTTT. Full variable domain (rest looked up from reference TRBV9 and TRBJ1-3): DSGVTQTPKHLITATGQRVTLRCSPRSGDLSVYWYQQSLDQGLQFLIQYYNGEERAKGNILERFSAQQFPDLHSELNLSSLELGDSALYFCASSVGWSDGNTIYFGEGSWLTVV.

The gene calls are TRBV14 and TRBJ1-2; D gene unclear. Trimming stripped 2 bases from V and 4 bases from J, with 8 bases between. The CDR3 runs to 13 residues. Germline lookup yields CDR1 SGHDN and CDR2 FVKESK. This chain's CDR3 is CASSQQEAYGYTF. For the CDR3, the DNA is TGTGCCAGCAGCCAACAGGAGGCCTATGGCTACACCTTC.

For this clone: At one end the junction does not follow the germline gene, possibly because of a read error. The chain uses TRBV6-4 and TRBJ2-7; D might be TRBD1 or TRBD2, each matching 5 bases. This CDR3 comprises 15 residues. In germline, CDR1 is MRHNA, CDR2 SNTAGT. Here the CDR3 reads CASSDSGTCTYGQYF. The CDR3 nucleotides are TGTGCCAGCAGTGACTCTGGGACCTGCACCTACGGGCAGTACTTC.

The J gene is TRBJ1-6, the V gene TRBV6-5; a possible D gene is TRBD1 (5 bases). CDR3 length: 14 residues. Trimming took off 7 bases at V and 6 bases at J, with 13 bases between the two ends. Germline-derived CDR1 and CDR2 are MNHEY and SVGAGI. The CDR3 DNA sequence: TGTGCCAGCATCCTTGACAGCCTTAATTCACCCCTCCACTTT. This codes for CASILDSLNSPLHF.

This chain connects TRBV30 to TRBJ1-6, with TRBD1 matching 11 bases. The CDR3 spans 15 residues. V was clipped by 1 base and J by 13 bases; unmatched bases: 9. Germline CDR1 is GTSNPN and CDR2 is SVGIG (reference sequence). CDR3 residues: CAWSDGQGARPPLHF. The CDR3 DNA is TGTGCCTGGAGTGACGGACAGGGGGCGAGGCCGCCCCTCCACTTT.

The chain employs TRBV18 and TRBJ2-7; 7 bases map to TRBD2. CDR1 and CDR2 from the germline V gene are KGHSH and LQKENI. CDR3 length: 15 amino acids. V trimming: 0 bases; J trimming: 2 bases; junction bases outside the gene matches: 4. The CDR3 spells CASSPPGTIAYEQYF. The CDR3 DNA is TGTGCCAGCTCACCACCGGGGACTATAGCCTACGAGCAGTACTTC. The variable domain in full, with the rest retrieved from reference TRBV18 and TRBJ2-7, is NAGVMQNPRHLVRRRGQEARLRCSPMKGHSHVYWYRQLPEEGLKFMVYLQKENIIDESGMPKERFSAEFPKEGPSILRIQQVVRGDSAAYFCASSPPGTIAYEQYFGPGTRLTVT.

CDR3: CASTLEAVFTYEQYF. The DNA for the CDR3 is TGTGCCAGCACCCTCGAGGCAGTCTTTACCTACGAGCAGTACTTC. The chain recombines TRBV6-6 with TRBJ2-7; D call uncertain. The V end was cut by 7 bases, the J end by 2 bases, with 18 bases between. The CDR3 is 15 residues long. CDR1 and CDR2 from the germline V gene are MNHNY and SVGAGI (reference sequence).

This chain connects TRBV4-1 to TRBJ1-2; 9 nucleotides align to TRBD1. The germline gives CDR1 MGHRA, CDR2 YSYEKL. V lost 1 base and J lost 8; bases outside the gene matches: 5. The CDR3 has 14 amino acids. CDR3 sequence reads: CASSQAGTGMGYTF. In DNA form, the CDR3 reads TGCGCCAGCAGCCAAGCCGGGACAGGGATGGGCTACACCTTC.

CDR3 in amino acids: CASSQQNQPQHF. The CDR3 DNA reads as TGTGCCAGCAGCCAGCAGAATCAGCCCCAGCATTTT. V usage is TRBV11-2 and J usage is TRBJ1-5, with D hard to call. From germline, CDR1 is SGHAT and CDR2 FQNNGV. The length of the CDR3 is 12 residues. Trimming shortened V by 5 bases and J by 4 bases, and 6 bases separated the two germline ends. The full variable domain, in which reference TRBV11-2 and TRBJ1-5 provide the parts outside the CDR3, is EAGVAQSPRYKIIEKRQSVAFWCNPISGHATLYWYQQILGQGPKLLIQFQNNGVVDDSQLPKDRFSAERLKGVDSTLKIQPAKLEDSAVYLCASSQQNQPQHFGDGTRLSIL.